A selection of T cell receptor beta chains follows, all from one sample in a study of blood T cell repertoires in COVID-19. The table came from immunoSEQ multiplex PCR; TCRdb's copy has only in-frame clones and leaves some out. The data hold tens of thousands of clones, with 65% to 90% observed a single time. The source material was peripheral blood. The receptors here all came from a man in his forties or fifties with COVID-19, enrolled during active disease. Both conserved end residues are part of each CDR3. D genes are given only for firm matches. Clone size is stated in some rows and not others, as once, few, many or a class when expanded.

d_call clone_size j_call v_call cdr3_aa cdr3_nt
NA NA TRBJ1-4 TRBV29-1 CSAGGAQGAGEKLFF TGCAGCGCCGGAGGGGCCCAAGGGGCCGGGGAAAAACTGTTTTTT
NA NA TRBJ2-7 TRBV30 CAWSVGDTVPEQYF TGTGCCTGGAGTGTTGGGGACACCGTGCCCGAGCAGTACTTC
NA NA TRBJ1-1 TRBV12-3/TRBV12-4 CASSLGQNTEAFF TGTGCCAGCAGTTTAGGACAGAACACTGAAGCTTTCTTT
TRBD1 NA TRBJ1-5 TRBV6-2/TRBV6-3 CASSYSGTGAQPQHF TGTGCCAGCAGTTACTCAGGGACAGGGGCTCAGCCCCAGCATTTT
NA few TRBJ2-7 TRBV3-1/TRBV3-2 CASSPYRDPYEQYF TGTGCCAGCAGCCCTTACAGGGATCCCTACGAGCAGTACTTC
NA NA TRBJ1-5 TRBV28 CASITGNNQPQHF TGTGCCAGCATTACGGGGAACAATCAGCCCCAGCATTTT
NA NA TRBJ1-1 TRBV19 CASSTSGTRVAEAFF TGTGCCAGTAGTACTTCCGGGACAAGGGTCGCTGAAGCTTTCTTT
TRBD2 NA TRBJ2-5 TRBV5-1 CASSWGSSSGGPQETQYF TGCGCCAGCAGCTGGGGTTCTTCTAGCGGGGGACCACAAGAGACCCAGTACTTC
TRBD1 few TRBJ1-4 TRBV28 CATQGASEKLFF TGTGCCACACAGGGGGCGAGTGAAAAACTGTTTTTT
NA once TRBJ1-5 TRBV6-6 CASMSGGYSNQPQHF TGTGCCAGCATGTCGGGGGGTTACAGCAATCAGCCCCAGCATTTT
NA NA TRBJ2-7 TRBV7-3 CASSLGVGSSYEQYF TGTGCCAGCAGCTTAGGGGTCGGGAGCTCCTACGAGCAGTACTTC
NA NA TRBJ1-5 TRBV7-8 CASSTRKGWDQPQHF TGTGCCAGCAGCACCCGTAAGGGGTGGGATCAGCCCCAGCATTTT
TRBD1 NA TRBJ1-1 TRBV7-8 CASSSDYGTGGEAFF TGTGCCAGCAGCTCAGATTACGGGACAGGGGGTGAAGCTTTCTTT
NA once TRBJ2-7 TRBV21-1 CASSKARGPRGEQYF TGTGCCAGCAGCAAAGCAAGGGGTCCCAGGGGTGAGCAGTACTTC
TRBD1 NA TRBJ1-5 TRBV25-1 CASSLEGQGSNQPQHF TGTGCCAGCAGTTTAGAGGGACAGGGCAGCAATCAGCCCCAGCATTTT
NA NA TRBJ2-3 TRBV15 CATSRARLTDTQYF TGTGCCACCAGCAGAGCGCGGCTCACAGATACGCAGTATTTT
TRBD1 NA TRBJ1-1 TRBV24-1 CATSEGQGEAFF TGTGCCACCAGTGAGGGACAGGGTGAAGCTTTCTTT
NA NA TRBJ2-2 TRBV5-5 CASTSGPDHRELFF TGTGCCAGCACCTCAGGGCCAGACCACCGGGAGCTGTTTTTT
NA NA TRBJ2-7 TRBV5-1 CASSHGTGRYSYEQYF TGCGCCAGCAGCCACGGGACTGGACGGTACTCCTACGAGCAGTACTTC
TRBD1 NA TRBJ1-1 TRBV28 CASEETGHMNTEAFF TGTGCCAGCGAAGAGACAGGGCACATGAACACTGAAGCTTTCTTT
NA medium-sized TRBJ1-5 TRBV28 CASSFRGLPQHF TGTGCCAGCAGTTTCCGGGGTCTGCCCCAGCATTTT
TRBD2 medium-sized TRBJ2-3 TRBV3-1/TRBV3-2 CASSHGLAGSTDTQYF TGTGCCAGCAGCCACGGACTAGCGGGGAGCACAGATACGCAGTATTTT
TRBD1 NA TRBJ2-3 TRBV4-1 CASSLRPGQGTDTQYF TGCGCCAGCAGCTTAAGGCCGGGACAGGGTACAGATACGCAGTATTTT
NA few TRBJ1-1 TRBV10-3 CAISESGAHNTEAFF TGTGCCATCAGTGAGTCGGGGGCGCATAACACTGAAGCTTTCTTT
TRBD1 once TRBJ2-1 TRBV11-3 CASSPRQGASNEQFF TGTGCCAGCAGCCCGCGACAGGGGGCATCAAATGAGCAGTTCTTC
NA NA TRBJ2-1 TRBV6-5 CASRTGFGNEQFF TGTGCCAGCAGAACCGGTTTCGGGAATGAGCAGTTCTTC
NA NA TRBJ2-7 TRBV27 CASSPQNGGFMEQYF TGTGCCAGCAGTCCCCAAAACGGAGGGTTTATGGAGCAGTACTTC
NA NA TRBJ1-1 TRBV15 CATSISRKRGHPNTEAFF TGTGCCACCAGCATCAGCCGAAAGCGGGGACACCCGAACACTGAAGCTTTCTTT
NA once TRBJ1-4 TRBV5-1 CASSLINGGDEKLFF TGCGCCAGCAGCTTGATTAATGGAGGGGACGAAAAACTGTTTTTT
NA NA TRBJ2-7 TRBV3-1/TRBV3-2 CASSQDLNRAYEQYF TGTGCCAGCAGCCAAGATCTTAACAGAGCCTACGAGCAGTACTTC
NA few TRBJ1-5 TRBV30 CAWSVLANQPQHF TGTGCCTGGAGTGTACTCGCGAATCAGCCCCAGCATTTT
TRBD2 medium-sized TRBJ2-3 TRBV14 CASSPLAGGPTDTQYF TGTGCCAGCAGTCCCCTAGCGGGAGGGCCCACAGATACGCAGTATTTT
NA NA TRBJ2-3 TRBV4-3 CASSQEVRRDTQYF TGCGCCAGCAGCCAAGAAGTGAGGAGAGATACGCAGTATTTT
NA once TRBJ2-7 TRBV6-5 CASSYRDKPYEQYF TGTGCCAGCAGTTACCGGGACAAACCCTACGAGCAGTACTTC
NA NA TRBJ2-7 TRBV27 CASSPPGSSYEQYF TGTGCCAGCAGTCCCCCGGGAAGCTCCTACGAGCAGTACTTC
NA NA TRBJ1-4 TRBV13 CASSRGQGKGEKLFF TGTGCCAGCAGTAGGGGTCAGGGAAAGGGTGAAAAACTGTTTTTT
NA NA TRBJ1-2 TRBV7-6 CASSPQGRARGYTF TGTGCCAGCAGCCCCCAGGGCCGCGCCCGCGGCTACACCTTC
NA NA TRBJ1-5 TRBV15 CATSRDRVRGQPQHF TGTGCCACCAGCAGAGACAGGGTCAGGGGTCAGCCCCAGCATTTT
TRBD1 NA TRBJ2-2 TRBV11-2 CASSHRQGAFGGELFF TGTGCCAGCAGCCATAGACAGGGGGCTTTCGGCGGGGAGCTGTTTTTT
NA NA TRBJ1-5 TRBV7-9 CASSSSFGLDQPQHF TGTGCCAGCAGCTCCTCCTTTGGGCTTGATCAGCCCCAGCATTTT
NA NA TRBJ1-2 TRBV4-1 CASSQALGGGLSVYTF TGCGCCAGCAGCCAAGCTCTCGGGGGAGGACTTTCTGTCTACACCTTC
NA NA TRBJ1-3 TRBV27 CASSSADGNTIYF TGTGCCAGCAGTTCCGCGGATGGAAACACCATATATTTT
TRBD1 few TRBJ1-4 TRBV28 CASITGGVNEKLFF TGTGCCAGTATCACAGGGGGAGTTAATGAAAAACTGTTTTTT
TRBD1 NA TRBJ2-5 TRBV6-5 CASRTDRVKETQYF TGTGCCAGCAGGACCGACAGGGTAAAAGAGACCCAGTACTTC
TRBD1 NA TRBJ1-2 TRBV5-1 CASSSDRGIYGYTF TGCGCCAGCAGCTCGGACAGGGGAATCTATGGCTACACCTTC
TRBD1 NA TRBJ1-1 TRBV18 CASSLGIAGQGRKNTEAFF TGTGCCAGCTCCCTCGGGATAGCGGGACAGGGGAGGAAAAACACTGAAGCTTTCTTT
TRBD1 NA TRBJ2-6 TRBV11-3 CASGNTGGAGANVLTF TGTGCCAGCGGAAACACAGGGGGCGCTGGGGCCAACGTCCTGACTTTC
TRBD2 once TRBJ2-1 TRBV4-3 CASSQDSLRGGDNEQFF TGCGCCAGCAGCCAAGATAGCCTACGCGGGGGGGACAATGAGCAGTTCTTC
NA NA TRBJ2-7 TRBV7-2 CASSLGSLIAGPPYEQYF TGTGCCAGCAGCTTAGGATCCCTAATCGCGGGGCCTCCCTACGAGCAGTACTTC
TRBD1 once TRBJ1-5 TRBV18 CASSSDRRNQPQHF TGTGCCAGCTCATCGGACAGGCGCAATCAGCCCCAGCATTTT
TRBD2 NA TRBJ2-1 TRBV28 CASSLMWEGQFF TGTGCCAGCAGTTTAATGTGGGAGGGACAGTTCTTC
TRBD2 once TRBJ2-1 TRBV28 CASSLGGRDNEQFF TGTGCCAGCAGTTTAGGCGGGAGAGACAATGAGCAGTTCTTC
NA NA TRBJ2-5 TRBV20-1 CSASSRETQYF TGCAGTGCTAGCTCTAGGGAGACCCAGTACTTC
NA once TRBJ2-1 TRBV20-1 CSASPDNEQFF TGCAGTGCTAGCCCCGACAATGAGCAGTTCTTC
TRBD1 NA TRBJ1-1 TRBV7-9 CASSPTGGVTEAFF TGTGCCAGCAGCCCCACAGGGGGGGTGACCGAAGCTTTCTTT
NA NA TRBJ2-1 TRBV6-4 CASSVSVGASSYNEQFF TGTGCCAGCAGTGTTTCCGTGGGGGCAAGCTCCTACAATGAGCAGTTCTTC
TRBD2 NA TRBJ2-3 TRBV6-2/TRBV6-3 CASSYGLAGDTQYF TGTGCCAGCAGTTACGGACTAGCGGGAGATACGCAGTATTTT